This entry is about one TCR beta chain. Its antigen is not known. These data originate in a study of CD8 T cells in Susac syndrome. Study as a whole: Active disease was present in roughly 6 of the sequenced Susac syndrome patients, and remission in 8 or 9. Study-level findings and limits: Individuals included in the TCR sequencing and HLA analysis were acknowledged by the study to be relatively few in number.

RNA in amounts of roughly 0.5 to 1 ug was reverse transcribed with random hexamers. TCRdb reprocessed the immunoSEQ multiplex PCR reads via MiXCR and lists one record per CDR3 protein. This repertoire shows under 200,000 distinct CDR3 sequences, around 94% found once; its top ten account for 0.12%. This CDR3 has 14 residues. Germline V gene data show CDR1 as SGHVS and CDR2 as FQNEAQ. V lost 7 bases, J lost 6 bases, and 18 bases lay in between. The material sequenced was CD4+ T cells from PBMCs. The chain carries TRBV7-8 and TRBJ2-5; D may be TRBD2 (5 bases). The clonotype was recovered from a human donor with Susac syndrome. The CDR3 sequence is CASTLWGERKTQYF. The DNA for the CDR3 is TGTGCCAGCACTCTTTGGGGAGAACGTAAGACCCAGTACTTC.